Reported below is one T cell receptor beta chain. The CDR3 contains 18 residues. This entry comes from a study of blood T cell repertoires in COVID-19. Profiled with immunoSEQ multiplex PCR; TCRdb holds only in-frame clones, not every one. Of 15,000 to 20,000 clones listed, about 81% are singletons. The rearrangement uses TRBV21-1 and TRBJ1-1; the table's D call, TRBD1, was not checked against the DNA. TRBV21-1 is a known pseudogene. The clonotype was recovered from a man aged 55-75 years with acute or convalescent COVID-19. The specimen sequenced was peripheral blood. CDR3 in amino acids: CASSKAGIGSTGIAEAFF. The CDR3 nucleotides are TGTGCCAGCAGCAAAGCAGGCATTGGATCTACAGGGATCGCTGAAGCTTTCTTT.